The entry below gives a single T cell receptor beta chain sequence along with its context. Its antigen remains unknown. This sample was included in a study of chemoradiotherapy in HPV16-positive cancers. Study observations and caveats: The functional HPV-specific definition rests on just a couple of HPV16-positive patients.

There are 15 residues in the CDR3. In germline, CDR1 is SGHAT, CDR2 FQNNGV. The trim removed 4 bases at V and 6 bases at J, leaving 6 bases unmatched. Generated by immunoSEQ multiplex PCR, the TCRdb table keeps only in-frame clones and is missing some. Here the sample spans under 6,000 clones, approximately 88% being singletons. This sample comprised tumor tissue, obtained from a patient who underwent chemoradiotherapy. This sequence originates from a human donor with HPV-associated anogenital cancer. This chain joins TRBV11-2 and TRBJ2-7, with 13 bases that match TRBD2. The chain's CDR3 is CASSSGTSGAREQYF. CDR3 DNA sequence: TGTGCCAGCAGCTCGGGGACTAGCGGGGCCCGCGAGCAGTACTTC.